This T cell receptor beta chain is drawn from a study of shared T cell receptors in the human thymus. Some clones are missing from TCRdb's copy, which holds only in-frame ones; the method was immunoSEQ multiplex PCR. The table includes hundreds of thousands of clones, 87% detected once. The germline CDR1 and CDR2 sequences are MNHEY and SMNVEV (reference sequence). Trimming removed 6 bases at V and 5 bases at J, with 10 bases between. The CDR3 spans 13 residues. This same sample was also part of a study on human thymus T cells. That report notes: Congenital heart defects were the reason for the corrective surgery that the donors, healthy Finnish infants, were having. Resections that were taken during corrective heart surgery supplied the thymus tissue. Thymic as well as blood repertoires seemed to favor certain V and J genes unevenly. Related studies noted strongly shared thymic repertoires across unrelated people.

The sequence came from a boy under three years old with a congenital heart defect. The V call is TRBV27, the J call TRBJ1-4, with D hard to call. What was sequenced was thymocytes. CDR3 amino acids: CASSSVPNEKLFF. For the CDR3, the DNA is TGTGCCAGCAGCTCAGTCCCGAATGAAAAACTGTTTTTT.